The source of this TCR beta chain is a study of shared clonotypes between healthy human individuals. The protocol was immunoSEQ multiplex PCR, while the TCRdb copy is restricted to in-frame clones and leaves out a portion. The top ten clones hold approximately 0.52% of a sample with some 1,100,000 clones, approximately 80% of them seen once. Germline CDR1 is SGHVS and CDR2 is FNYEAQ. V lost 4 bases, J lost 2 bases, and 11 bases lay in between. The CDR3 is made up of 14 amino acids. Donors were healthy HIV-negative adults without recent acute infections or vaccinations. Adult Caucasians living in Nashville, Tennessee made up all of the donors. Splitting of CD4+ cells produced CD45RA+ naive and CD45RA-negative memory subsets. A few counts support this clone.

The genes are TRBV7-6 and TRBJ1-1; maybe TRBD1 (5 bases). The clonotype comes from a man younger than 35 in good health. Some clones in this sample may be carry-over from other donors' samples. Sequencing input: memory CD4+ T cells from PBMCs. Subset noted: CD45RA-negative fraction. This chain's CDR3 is CASSSGTPNTEAFF. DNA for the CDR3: TGTGCCAGCAGCTCGGGGACCCCAAACACTGAAGCTTTCTTT. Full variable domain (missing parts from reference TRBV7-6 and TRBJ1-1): GAGVSQSPRYKVTKRGQDVALRCDPISGHVSLYWYRQALGQGPEFLTYFNYEAQQDKSGLPNDRFSAERPEGSISTLTIQRTEQRDSAMYRCASSSGTPNTEAFFGQGTRLTVV.